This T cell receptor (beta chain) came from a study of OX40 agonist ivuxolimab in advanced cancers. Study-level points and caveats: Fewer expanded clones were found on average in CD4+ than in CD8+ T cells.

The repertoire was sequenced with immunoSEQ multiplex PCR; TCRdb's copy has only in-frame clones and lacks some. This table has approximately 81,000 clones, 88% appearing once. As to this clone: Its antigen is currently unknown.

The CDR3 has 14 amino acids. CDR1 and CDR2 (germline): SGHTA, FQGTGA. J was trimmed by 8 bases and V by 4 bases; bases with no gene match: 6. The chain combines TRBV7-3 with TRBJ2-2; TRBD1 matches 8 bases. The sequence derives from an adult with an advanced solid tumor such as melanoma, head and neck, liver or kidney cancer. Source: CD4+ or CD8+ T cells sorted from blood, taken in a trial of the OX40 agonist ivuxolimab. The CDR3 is CASSSTDRAGELFF. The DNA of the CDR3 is TGTGCCAGCAGCTCAACGGACAGGGCTGGGGAGCTGTTTTTT.